This TCR beta chain was retrieved from a study of human T cells and chemical hapten exposure. With 0 bases clipped from V and 2 bases from J, the junction kept 2 bases outside the gene matches. Germline V gives CDR1 SGHRS, CDR2 YFSETQ. This CDR3 has 15 residues. TCRdb independently ran MiXCR on the RACE reads; one entry per CDR3 protein. The sample consists of under 200,000 distinct CDR3 sequences, approximately 15% of them appearing once. Time point denoted: patch test 1, 2 weeks after DPC sensitization. Treatment: therapeutic diphenylcyclopropenone sensitization with weekly scalp DPC. This TCR was sampled from a woman aged 25 to 45 with alopecia areata. Some clones in this sample may be carry-over from other donors' samples. The rearrangement links TRBV5-1 to TRBJ2-1; 7 bases are shared with TRBD2. Sample: whole blood, taken in connection with sensitization to the hapten diphenylcyclopropenone (DPC). The CDR3 sequence: CASSLGTRPYNEQFF. The CDR3 nucleotides are TGCGCCAGCAGCTTGGGGACTAGGCCCTACAATGAGCAGTTCTTC.